These 21 T cell receptor beta chains share one sample of origin, sequenced in a study of T cell responses to AZD1222 COVID-19 vaccine. Profiling relied on immunoSEQ multiplex PCR, and the TCRdb table lists in-frame clones only, not all of them. The profile shows more than 110,000 clones, roughly nine tenths of them singletons. Sequences were derived from peripheral blood, sampled on day 0 of AZD1222 vaccination. The receptors come from an adult in good health.

The J gene is TRBJ2-2, the V gene TRBV4-3, with 13 bases identical to TRBD2. The trim removed 4 bases at V and 4 bases at J, leaving 18 bases unmatched. Per the germline V gene, CDR1 is LGHNA and CDR2 is YSLEER. The CDR3 contains 21 residues. The CDR3 here is CASSLQMGGTSGISGTGELFF. The CDR3 DNA sequence: TGCGCCAGCAGCCTTCAAATGGGGGGGACTAGCGGGATCTCTGGCACCGGGGAGCTGTTTTTT.

This chain links TRBV11-2 with TRBJ1-2; TRBD1 matches at 8 bases. In germline, CDR1 is SGHAT, CDR2 FQNNGV. The ends lost 8 bases at V and 9 bases at J; junction bases unmatched: 20. The CDR3 has 16 amino acids. This CDR3 is CASGAVRGRPGESYTF. The CDR3 DNA reads TGTGCCAGCGGAGCTGTCAGGGGGCGCCCGGGGGAAAGCTACACCTTC.

The rearrangement links TRBV6-7 to TRBJ2-3, with D possibly matching TRBD1 (7 bases). Being an ORF, TRBV6-7 has a function that is uncertain. The CDR3 extends over 20 amino acids. Trimming took off 6 bases at V and 0 bases at J, with 28 bases between the two ends. CDR3 region: CASSQGVGRDCGTSTDTQYF. The CDR3 region has the DNA TGTGCCAGCAGCCAGGGGGTTGGCAGGGACTGCGGGACTAGCACAGATACGCAGTATTTT.

The chain has TRBV9 and TRBJ2-7, with 10 bases lining up with TRBD2. Trimming took 3 bases from V and 5 from J; bases not matched to a gene: 5. The CDR3 extends over 14 amino acids. CDR1 and CDR2 (germline): SGDLS, YYNGEE. The CDR3 here is CASSAAGGPHEQYF. The CDR3 region has the DNA TGTGCCAGCAGCGCAGCGGGAGGGCCCCACGAGCAGTACTTC.

This sequence joins TRBV28 and TRBJ2-1; a weak D match, TRBD2 (5 bases). Trimming left V 7 bases short and J 7 bases short, with 11 bases between. Germline V lookup: CDR1 MDHEN, CDR2 SYDVKM. This CDR3 comprises 12 residues. CDR3 in amino acids: CASIAPGNEQFF. CDR3 sequence (DNA): TGTGCCAGCATAGCGCCTGGGAATGAGCAGTTCTTC.

The chain recombines TRBV19 with TRBJ1-2; D is unclear. Germline V gene lookup returns CDR1 LNHDA and CDR2 SQIVND (reference sequence). The V end lost 1 base, the J end lost 1 base, and 13 bases lay between the germline ends. The CDR3 consists of 16 residues. CDR3 nucleotide sequence: TGTGCCAGTAGTATAGGCTTTCGGAGGGTTAACTATGGCTACACCTTC. Amino acids: CASSIGFRRVNYGYTF.

This chain links TRBV10-3 with TRBJ1-2, with a weak D call TRBD1 (5 bases). Germline lookup yields CDR1 ENHRY and CDR2 SYGVKD. The CDR3 is made up of 14 amino acids. V shed 3 bases and J shed 4 bases, with 12 bases lying between them. CDR3 residues: CAISDYGGTYGYTF. The DNA for the CDR3 is TGTGCCATCAGTGATTACGGGGGAACCTATGGCTACACCTTC.

This clone has just one count. This chain links TRBV7-2 with TRBJ2-7; D is unresolved. V gave up 5 bases and J gave up 0 bases, with 5 bases separating them. This CDR3 region has 12 residues. Germline CDR1 is SGHTA and CDR2 is FQGNSA. This chain's CDR3 is CASSPGSYEQYF. The CDR3 region has the DNA TGTGCCAGCAGCCCGGGCTCCTACGAGCAGTACTTC.

The chain recombines TRBV5-6 with TRBJ1-3, with TRBD1 matching 9 bases. The CDR3 runs to 17 residues. The junction had 6 bases not matched to a gene; V was cut back by 0 bases and J by 2 bases. CDR1 is SGHDT, CDR2 YYEEEE, per germline. CDR3 in DNA: TGTGCCAGCAGCTTGGGTCCGACAGGGGGAGCTGGAAACACCATATATTTT. Its protein is CASSLGPTGGAGNTIYF.

The J gene is TRBJ1-6, the V gene TRBV3-1 (or the pseudogene TRBV3-2); the D is unclear. The germline V and J ends were trimmed by 0 bases and 12 bases, with 9 bases remaining between them. CDR3 size: 13 residues. CDR1 and CDR2 from the germline V gene are LGHDT and YNNKEL (reference sequence). The CDR3 bases are TGTGCCAGCAGCCAAGATTGGACGTTACCCCTCCACTTT. Protein sequence: CASSQDWTLPLHF.

J is TRBJ2-7 and V is TRBV5-6, with 9 bases fitting TRBD1. J gave up 5 bases and V 0 bases, and 6 bases lay outside the gene matches. The CDR3 length is 15 residues. Germline V gene data show CDR1 as SGHDT and CDR2 as YYEEEE. CDR3 sequence: CASSLAGTGSHEQYF. The CDR3 nucleotides read TGTGCCAGCAGCTTGGCCGGGACAGGGTCCCACGAGCAGTACTTC.

J is TRBJ2-7 and V is TRBV11-2, with D tentatively TRBD2 (6 bases). Germline CDR1 SGHAT, CDR2 FQNNGV. V gave up 2 bases and J gave up 6 bases, with 17 bases separating them. The CDR3 covers 15 residues. The CDR3 is CASSLSPGGSGEQYF. As DNA, the CDR3 is TGTGCCAGCAGCTTAAGCCCCGGGGGTAGCGGCGAGCAGTACTTC.

This rearrangement joins TRBV9 to TRBJ1-2; possibly TRBD1 for D (6 bases). Germline assignment: CDR1 SGDLS and CDR2 YYNGEE. V was trimmed by 0 bases and J by 8 bases, leaving 8 bases between them. This CDR3 spans 12 amino acids. CDR3 coding DNA: TGTGCCAGCAGCGTAGTGGGACACGGCTACACCTTC. Amino acid sequence: CASSVVGHGYTF.

This clone was detected only once. The chain combines TRBV10-2 with TRBJ2-5; D is undetermined. The germline gives CDR1 WSHSY, CDR2 SAAADI. Deletions cut 7 bases from V and 5 bases from J, with 5 bases between. The CDR3 spans 10 residues. CDR3 sequence reads: CASKEETQYF. Here the CDR3 DNA reads TGCGCCAGCAAGGAGGAGACCCAGTACTTC.

The chain combines TRBV9 with TRBJ2-3; no definite D call. The CDR3 is made up of 13 amino acids. Trimming took 4 bases from V and 3 from J, leaving 9 bases between them. Germline-derived CDR1 and CDR2 are SGDLS and YYNGEE. This CDR3 is CASSFLGTDTQYF. For the CDR3, the DNA is TGTGCCAGCAGCTTCCTAGGAACAGATACGCAGTATTTT.

In its sample, this clone was seen once. This chain connects TRBV6-2 or TRBV6-3 to TRBJ2-6; D gene ambiguous. The CDR3 length is 15 residues. Germline V gives CDR1 MNHEY, CDR2 SVGEGT. With 6 bases removed from V and 1 base from J, the gap between germline ends came to 10 bases. The CDR3 is CASSPDGSGANVLTF. Here the CDR3 DNA reads TGTGCCAGCAGCCCAGACGGTTCTGGGGCCAACGTCCTGACTTTC.

The chain carries TRBV5-1 and TRBJ2-7; the D gene is possibly TRBD1 (6 bases). Germline V CDR1 and CDR2: SGHRS, YFSETQ. Trimming removed 5 bases from V and 3 bases from J, with 18 bases in between. CDR3 length: 15 residues. CDR3 region: CASRGQTQGYYEQYF. The CDR3 DNA follows: TGCGCCAGCAGAGGACAGACCCAGGGGTACTACGAGCAGTACTTC.

The genes are TRBV18 and TRBJ2-7; tentatively, D is TRBD1 or TRBD2 (6 bases each). V was trimmed by 2 bases and J by 0 bases, leaving 17 bases between them. The CDR3 spans 17 residues. Germline CDR1 reads KGHSH; CDR2 reads LQKENI. CDR3 in amino acids: CASSPLSGGPPSYEQYF. DNA of the CDR3: TGTGCCAGCTCACCATTATCCGGGGGCCCCCCCTCCTACGAGCAGTACTTC.

The chain employs TRBV6-5 and TRBJ2-2; tentative D call: TRBD2 (6 bases). The CDR3 has 14 amino acids. Trimming stripped 6 bases from V and 0 bases from J, with 8 bases between. Germline lookup yields CDR1 MNHEY and CDR2 SVGAGI. CDR3 sequence reads: CASRGTSNTGELFF. In nucleotides, the CDR3 is TGTGCCAGCAGGGGGACTTCGAACACCGGGGAGCTGTTTTTT.

The genes are TRBV5-4 and TRBJ2-7, with D uncertain. In germline, CDR1 is SGHNT, CDR2 YYREEE (reference sequence). V dropped 0 bases and J dropped 1 base, with 5 bases sitting between them. This CDR3 has 13 amino acids. The CDR3 bases are TGTGCCAGCAGCTTGGTGGGGTCCTACGAGCAGTACTTC. Translating gives CASSLVGSYEQYF.

The V and J genes are TRBV6-6 and TRBJ2-1; 7 bases map to TRBD2. The V and J ends lost 6 bases and 4 bases, in that order; junction bases with no gene match: 18. The CDR3 extends over 18 amino acids. CDR1 is MNHNY, CDR2 SVGAGI, per germline (reference sequence). CDR3 in amino acids: CASSRLRGGRVGYNEQFF. The CDR3, as DNA: TGTGCCAGCAGCCGACTTAGGGGCGGGAGAGTGGGTTACAATGAGCAGTTCTTC.